This T cell receptor (beta chain) appears in the sequencing data of a study of glioma-infiltrating T cells (dated by TCRdb to between 2015 and 2016). With regard to the full study: Glioma tissue, non-neoplastic brain tissue and matched peripheral blood mononuclear cells were used as sources from which TCR alpha- and beta-chain repertoires were sequenced. To measure how far tissue and blood T-cell populations diverged, each tissue-infiltrating repertoire was compared against the peripheral blood repertoire of the same patient. The paired cohort was made up of three low-grade glioma patients, 7 or 8 primary glioblastoma patients and three non-glioma patients who contributed non-neoplastic brain tissue.

At the junction V is shortened by 0 bases and J by 3 bases, with 8 bases in between. From the cysteine through the phenylalanine, the CDR3 covers 14 amino acids. Only the CDR3 DNA stays, 42 bases, in frame from base 1. The germline V gene (reference sequence) sets CDR1 to DFQATT and CDR2 to SNEGSKA. To note about this clonotype: Its antigen specificity is not known. No much larger clone exists at a distance of one base, and base qualities are not known.

The paper's findings and limits, for the study overall: Only a very small number of CDR3 sequences turned up in both tissue and blood, a result put down to high CDR3 diversity combined with limited sampling. VJ-independent divergence between tissue and blood was found to be below expectation in non-neoplastic patients but above expectation in all gliomas, particularly low-grade gliomas. Small numbers underpinned the group comparisons: under ten glioblastoma patients, three low-grade glioma patients and three non-neoplastic patients.

The iRepertoire nested amplicon-rescue multiplex PCR (arm-PCR) platform was used to amplify TCR alpha and beta CDR3 regions from RNA. One-step reverse transcription and amplification used about 90-400 ng of tissue mRNA or PBMC total RNA as input. Following bead purification, Illumina adapters were added by a secondary multiplex PCR, and libraries between 200 and 400 bp were gel-purified. The libraries contained internal 6-nucleotide barcodes that were used for demultiplexing. The libraries were sequenced on an Illumina MiSeq using 2x220 or 2x250 nucleotide paired-end reads. For the original study's pipeline: Paired reads were merged using FLASH 1.2.11 and aligned with BWA-MEM to the GRCh37 human genome, and TRA and TRB reads were then extracted. V and J assignment used an IMGT-derived reference of cassette sequences and CDR3 motifs that included pseudogenes. Reads were translated in three frames, and productive CDR3s were defined as those with a C...FGXG motif and no stop codons. Clonotypes were defined as unique combinations of V-J cassette pair and CDR3 amino acid sequence. Reads were filtered by Hamming distance, thresholded by each sample's sequence error rate in mapped regions. The public sequencing data were trimmed at Q25 with fastp and processed into clonotypes with MiXCR by TCRdb, which kept only in-frame beta chains. All rows with the same CDR3 protein become a single entry with the most common DNA and genes. None of the V and J calls come from the authors' own analysis; TCRdb made them. In all, the sample holds 160,000 or so distinct CDR3 sequences, and around 42% of those were seen once. About 5.2% of the sample goes to the ten largest clones.

The sample consisted of glioma tissue, nonneoplastic brain tissue, or PBMCs (not recorded which). The rearranged chain carries TRBV20-1 and TRBJ2-2, and possibly TRBD2, on 6 matching bases. The sequence derives from a human donor with low-grade glioma or glioblastoma, undergoing nonglioma brain surgery, or in good health (not recorded which). The CDR3 here reads CSARDPGDTGELFF. The nucleotides are TGCAGTGCTAGAGACCCGGGAGACACCGGGGAGCTGTTTTTT.